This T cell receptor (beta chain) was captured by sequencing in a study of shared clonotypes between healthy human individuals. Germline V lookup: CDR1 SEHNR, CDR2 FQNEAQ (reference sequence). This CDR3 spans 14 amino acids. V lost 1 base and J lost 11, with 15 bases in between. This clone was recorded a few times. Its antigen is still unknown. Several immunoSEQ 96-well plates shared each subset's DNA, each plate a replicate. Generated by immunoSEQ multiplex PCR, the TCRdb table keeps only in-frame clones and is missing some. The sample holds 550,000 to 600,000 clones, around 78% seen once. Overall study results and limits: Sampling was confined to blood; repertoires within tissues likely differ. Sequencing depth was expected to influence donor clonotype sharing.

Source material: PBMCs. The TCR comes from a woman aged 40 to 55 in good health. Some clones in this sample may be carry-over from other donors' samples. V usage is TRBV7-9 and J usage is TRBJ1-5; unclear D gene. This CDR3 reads CASSLGPMGTSQHF. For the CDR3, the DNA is TGTGCCAGCAGCTTAGGCCCCATGGGTACGTCCCAGCATTTT.